Presented here are 22 T cell receptor beta chains from one specimen sequenced in a study of monozygotic twins with inflammatory bowel disease. No DNA is given; TCRdb re-called the 5' RACE reads and lists each CDR3 protein once. This listing includes under 45,000 distinct CDR3 sequences. Source material: blood. The receptors were gathered from a human donor with ulcerative colitis or Crohn's disease, or a healthy co-twin of an affected twin (not recorded which).

V usage is TRBV14 and J usage is TRBJ1-5; TCRdb's assignment of TRBD1 cannot be checked, as there is no DNA. This CDR3 contains 15 residues. CDR1 and CDR2 from the germline V gene are SGHDN and FVKESK. CDR3: CASSPYRGRNQPQHF.

The chain has TRBV7-9 and TRBJ2-5; lacking DNA, the TRBD2 call made by TCRdb goes unchecked. This CDR3 region has 13 residues. In germline, CDR1 is SEHNR, CDR2 FQNEAQ (reference sequence). The CDR3: CAIEGPPQETQYF.

V usage is TRBV29-1 and J usage is TRBJ2-7; TCRdb gives TRBD1 as the D gene, but with no DNA this cannot be confirmed. This CDR3 is built from 13 residues. Germline lookup yields CDR1 SQVTM and CDR2 ANQGSEA. CDR3 loop: CSVVPGVGYEQYF.

The V and J genes are TRBV18 and TRBJ2-7; TCRdb gives TRBD1 as the D gene, but with no DNA this cannot be confirmed. Germline V gene lookup returns CDR1 KGHSH and CDR2 LQKENI. The CDR3 totals 15 residues. CDR3 residues: CASSPGTGSAYEQYF.

V usage is TRBV10-2 and J usage is TRBJ1-4. CDR3 length equals 12 residues. From germline, CDR1 is WSHSY and CDR2 SAAADI. CDR3 sequence reads: CASGQGPEKLFF.

The V gene is TRBV20-1, the J gene TRBJ1-1; TCRdb's assignment of TRBD1 cannot be checked, as there is no DNA. Germline assignment: CDR1 DFQATT and CDR2 SNEGSKA (reference sequence). This CDR3 spans 17 amino acids. The CDR3 region is CSARDTGQGARNTEAFF.

The chain carries TRBV7-3 and TRBJ1-6; TCRdb's assignment of TRBD1 cannot be checked, as there is no DNA. This CDR3 is 13 amino acids long. The germline CDR1 and CDR2 sequences are SGHTA and FQGTGA. CDR3 amino acids: CASSPDRGSPLHF. The full variable domain, completed using reference TRBV7-3 and TRBJ1-6, is GAGVSQTPSNKVTEKGKYVELRCDPISGHTALYWYRQSLGQGPEFLIYFQGTGAADDSGLPNDRFFAVRPEGSVSTLKIQRTERGDSAVYLCASSPDRGSPLHFGNGTRLTVT.

V gene TRBV28 combines with J gene TRBJ1-3. Germline V gene data show CDR1 as MDHEN and CDR2 as SYDVKM. The CDR3 totals 16 residues. The CDR3 is CASSLRQQYSGNTIYF. Full variable domain (missing parts from reference TRBV28 and TRBJ1-3): DVKVTQSSRYLVKRTGEKVFLECVQDMDHENMFWYRQDPGLGLRLIYFSYDVKMKEKGDIPEGYSVSREKKERFSLILESASTNQTSMYLCASSLRQQYSGNTIYFGEGSWLTVV.

This clonotype is deemed medium-sized by its frequency. The chain has TRBV24-1 and TRBJ2-2. CDR1 and CDR2 (germline): KGHDR, SFDVKD. The CDR3 sequence is 13 residues long. CDR3 in amino acids: CATSDLYTGELFF.

The V and J genes are TRBV2 and TRBJ1-1. In germline, CDR1 is SNHLY, CDR2 FYNNEI. The CDR3 totals 13 residues. CDR3 in amino acids: CASSSQPNTEAFF.

This chain uses TRBV30 with TRBJ1-6. Germline loops: CDR1 GTSNPN, CDR2 SVGIG (reference sequence). CDR3 length: 13 amino acids. CDR3 residues: CAWGGDSNSPLHF.

This chain connects TRBV28 to TRBJ1-5. The V gene's germline CDR1 is MDHEN and CDR2 SYDVKM. The CDR3 contains 13 residues. The CDR3 here is CASSKTYNQPQHF.

This chain connects TRBV20-1 to TRBJ2-7; TCRdb's assignment of TRBD2 cannot be checked, as there is no DNA. The CDR3 totals 12 residues. Germline V gene data show CDR1 as DFQATT and CDR2 as SNEGSKA (reference sequence). CDR3 protein: CGAPPRGYEQYF.

The genes are TRBV6-5 and TRBJ2-7; there is no DNA to check the TCRdb D call of TRBD1. Germline CDR1 MNHEY, CDR2 SVGAGI. The CDR3 totals 11 residues. This CDR3 is CASRGLGEQYF.

This sequence joins TRBV27 and TRBJ2-7; as DNA is missing, the TRBD2 call by TCRdb cannot be tested. CDR1 and CDR2 from the germline V gene are MNHEY and SMNVEV (reference sequence). The CDR3 sequence is 16 residues long. CDR3 region: CASSPYTPTGGTEQYF.

This rearrangement joins TRBV5-1 to TRBJ1-1; lacking DNA, the TRBD1 call made by TCRdb goes unchecked. Germline loops: CDR1 SGHRS, CDR2 YFSETQ. The CDR3 contains 13 residues. CDR3 in amino acids: CASSPGDRDKAFF.

V gene TRBV5-1 combines with J gene TRBJ1-5; TCRdb indicates TRBD1, and absent DNA this call remains unverified. Germline CDR1 SGHRS, CDR2 YFSETQ. CDR3 size: 13 residues. The CDR3 reads CASRQGSNQPQHF.

This chain joins TRBV27 and TRBJ2-4; with no DNA, the TCRdb D assignment of TRBD1 cannot be verified. The germline CDR1 and CDR2 sequences are MNHEY and SMNVEV (reference sequence). The CDR3 is 15 residues long. CDR3 loop: CASSPRTLAKNIQYF.

The gene calls are TRBV12-3 or TRBV12-4 and TRBJ1-3. This CDR3 is built from 14 residues. CDR3 amino acids: CASSFVGSGNTIYF.

Judged by frequency, this clonotype is medium-sized (0.01 to 0.1%). V gene TRBV6-5 combines with J gene TRBJ2-3; there is no DNA to check the TCRdb D call of TRBD2. The germline gives CDR1 MNHEY, CDR2 SVGAGI. This CDR3 is 14 amino acids long. The CDR3 loop is CASTAGYSTDTQYF.

The genes are TRBV27 and TRBJ2-1; the TCRdb call, TRBD2, lacks DNA for checking. This CDR3 spans 15 amino acids. Germline CDR1 is MNHEY and CDR2 is SMNVEV (reference sequence). The CDR3 region is CASSFGSGGKGEQFF.

CDR3 in amino acids: CASSSGTGGAFWYGYTF. The V and J genes are TRBV28 and TRBJ1-2; TCRdb returns TRBD1, unconfirmable since there is no DNA. The CDR3 runs to 17 residues. Looked up from germline, CDR1 is MDHEN and CDR2 is SYDVKM.